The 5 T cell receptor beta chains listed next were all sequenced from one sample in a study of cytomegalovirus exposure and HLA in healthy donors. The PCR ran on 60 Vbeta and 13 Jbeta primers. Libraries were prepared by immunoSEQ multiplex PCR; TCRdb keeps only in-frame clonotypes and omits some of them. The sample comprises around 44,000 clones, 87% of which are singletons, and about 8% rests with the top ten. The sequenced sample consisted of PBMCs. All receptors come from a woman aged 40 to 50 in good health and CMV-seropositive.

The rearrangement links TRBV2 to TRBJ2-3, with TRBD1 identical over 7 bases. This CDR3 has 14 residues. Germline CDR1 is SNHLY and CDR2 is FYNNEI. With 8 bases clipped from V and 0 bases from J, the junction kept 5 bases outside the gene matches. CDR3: CASRNRGSTDTQYF. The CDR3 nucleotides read TGTGCCAGCCGGAACAGGGGAAGCACAGATACGCAGTATTTT.

This CDR3 is CASSSEQETQYF. CDR3 coding DNA: TGTGCCAGCTCATCCGAGCAAGAGACCCAGTACTTC. The rearrangement links TRBV18 to TRBJ2-5; D gene unclear. The germline V gene encodes CDR1 KGHSH and CDR2 LQKENI. There are 12 residues in the CDR3. The germline V and J ends were trimmed by 5 bases and 2 bases, with 6 bases remaining between them.

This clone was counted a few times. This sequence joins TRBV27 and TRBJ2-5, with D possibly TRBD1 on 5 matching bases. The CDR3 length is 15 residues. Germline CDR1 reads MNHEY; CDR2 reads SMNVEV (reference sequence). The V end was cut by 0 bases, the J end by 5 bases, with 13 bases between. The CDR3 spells CASSLSGAHRETQYF. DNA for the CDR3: TGTGCCAGCAGTTTATCAGGGGCGCATCGGGAGACCCAGTACTTC.

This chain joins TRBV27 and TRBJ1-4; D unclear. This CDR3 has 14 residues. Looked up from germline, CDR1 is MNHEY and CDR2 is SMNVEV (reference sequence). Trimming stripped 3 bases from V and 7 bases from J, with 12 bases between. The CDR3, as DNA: TGTGCCAGCAGTTTTACCGGGGTTTCTGAAAAACTGTTTTTT. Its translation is CASSFTGVSEKLFF.

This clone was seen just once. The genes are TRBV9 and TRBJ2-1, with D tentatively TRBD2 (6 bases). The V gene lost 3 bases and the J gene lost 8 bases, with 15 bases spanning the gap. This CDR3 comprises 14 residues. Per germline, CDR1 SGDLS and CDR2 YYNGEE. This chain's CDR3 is CASSGNGGSDEQFF. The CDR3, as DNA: TGTGCCAGCAGCGGGAACGGGGGTAGCGATGAGCAGTTCTTC.